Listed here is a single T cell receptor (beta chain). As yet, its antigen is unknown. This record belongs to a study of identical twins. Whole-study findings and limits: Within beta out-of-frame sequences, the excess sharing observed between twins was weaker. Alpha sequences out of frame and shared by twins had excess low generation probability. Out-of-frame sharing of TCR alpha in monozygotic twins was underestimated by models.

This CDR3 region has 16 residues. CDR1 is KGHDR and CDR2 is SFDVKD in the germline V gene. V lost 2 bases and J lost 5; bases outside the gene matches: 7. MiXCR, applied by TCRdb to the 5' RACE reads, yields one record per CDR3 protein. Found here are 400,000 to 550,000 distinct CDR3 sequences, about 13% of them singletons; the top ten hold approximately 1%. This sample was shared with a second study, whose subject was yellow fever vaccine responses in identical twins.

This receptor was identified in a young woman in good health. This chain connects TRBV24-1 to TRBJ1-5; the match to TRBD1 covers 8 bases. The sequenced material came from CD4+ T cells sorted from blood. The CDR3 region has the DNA TGTGCCACCAGTGATTCGTGGACAGGGCTCGATCAGCCCCAGCATTTT. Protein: CATSDSWTGLDQPQHF.